The source of this TCR beta chain is a study of CD8 T cells in ankylosing spondylitis. In this sample, this clonotype turned up a few times. The junction departs from germline at one end; a sequencing error may be responsible. TCRdb processed the 5' RACE reads anew with MiXCR; each CDR3 protein has one entry. The table shows 350,000 or so distinct CDR3 sequences, with roughly 12% occurring only once. This CDR3 has 13 residues. Per germline, CDR1 MNHEY and CDR2 SVGAGI. This receptor was identified in a female donor with ankylosing spondylitis or in good health (not recorded which). The sequenced material came from blood, either unsorted or a sorted T cell fraction (not recorded which). The chain employs TRBV6-5 and TRBJ1-2; D is unresolved. The CDR3 region is CASSYSDNYGDTF. CDR3 nucleotides: TGTGCCAGCAGTTACAGCGATAACTATGGCGACACCTTC.